This is a list of T cell receptor beta chains from one sample in a study of response to subunit inactivated influenza vaccine. TCRdb called the RT-PCR reads again in MiXCR, with one record for every CDR3 protein. The profile shows a few hundred thousand distinct CDR3 sequences, approximately 7.3% of them singletons. Sequences were derived from PBMCs from blood, sampled roughly 24 months after vaccination. All receptors come from a man between 50 and 69 years old who received an inactivated influenza vaccine. Both conserved end residues are part of each CDR3. The D gene is left open where the match is weak. Size values are once, few and many counts, or a class for expanded clones, and some rows have none.

16	TRBJ2-2	.	TRBV28	.	TGTGCCAGCAGTTTATCCTTCGGGGCTGGAGGCGGGGAGCTGTTTTTT	CASSLSFGAGGGELFF
16	TRBJ2-7	.	TRBV6-2/TRBV6-3	many	TGTGCCAGCAGTTCCCCTCACGGACGAGGATCCTACGAGCAGTACTTC	CASSSPHGRGSYEQYF
15	TRBJ2-5	TRBD2	TRBV29-1	many	TGCAGCGTTGGTACTAGCGGGGGACACCAAGAGACCCAGTACTTC	CSVGTSGGHQETQYF
13	TRBJ2-3	.	TRBV20-1	few	TGCAGTGTGGGTTTTGGTTACACAGATACGCAGTATTTT	CSVGFGYTDTQYF
15	TRBJ2-2	.	TRBV4-2	.	TGTGCCAGCAGCCAAGCCTCACAGGGAGCCGGGGAGCTGTTTTTT	CASSQASQGAGELFF
12	TRBJ2-1	.	TRBV5-1	.	TGCGCCAGCAGCTCCGGACACAATGAGCAGTTCTTC	CASSSGHNEQFF
15	TRBJ1-6	TRBD1	TRBV6-1	few	TGTGCCAGCAGGGGACTGACAGGGCCCCATTCACCCCTCCACTTT	CASRGLTGPHSPLHF
13	TRBJ1-5	.	TRBV2	few	TGTGCCAGCAGTGAAGTAGGACTTCAGCCCCAGCATTTT	CASSEVGLQPQHF
13	TRBJ1-5	.	TRBV28	.	TGTGCCAGCACCCGACCAAGCAATCAGCCCCAGCATTTT	CASTRPSNQPQHF
13	TRBJ1-1	.	TRBV29-1	many	TGCAGCGTTCGCCCGACAGGGAACACTGAAGCTTTCTTT	CSVRPTGNTEAFF
15	TRBJ1-2	.	TRBV20-1	many	TGCAGTGCCGCTGTTCAAGCAAGAGCTAACTATGGCTACACCTTC	CSAAVQARANYGYTF
12	TRBJ2-5	.	TRBV29-1	many	TGCAGCGTTGATTTTGGGGAACTGACCCAGTACTTC	CSVDFGELTQYF
14	TRBJ1-5	.	TRBV12-3/TRBV12-4	many	TGTGCCAGCAGTCCGCCGGGTCCCTATCAGCCCCAGCATTTT	CASSPPGPYQPQHF
15	TRBJ2-7	.	TRBV7-2	few	TGTGCCAGCAGCTCGACCCCGGGACCTTATTACGAGCAGTACTTC	CASSSTPGPYYEQYF
16	TRBJ2-3	.	TRBV7-2	few	TGTGCCAGCAGCTTAGTTGCGGGTTCTCCCACAGATACGCAGTATTTT	CASSLVAGSPTDTQYF
14	TRBJ2-3	TRBD1	TRBV29-1	.	TGCAGCGTTCGGACAGGGGGTAACACAGATACGCAGTATTTT	CSVRTGGNTDTQYF
12	TRBJ2-2	.	TRBV20-1	many	TGCAGTGCTAGAAGGTCGGCCGGGGAGCTGTTTTTT	CSARRSAGELFF
14	TRBJ2-7	TRBD2	TRBV6-1	many	TGTGCCAGCAGTCATAGCGGGGGGGCCTACGAGCAGTACTTC	CASSHSGGAYEQYF
15	TRBJ2-2	.	TRBV20-1	.	TGCAGTGCTAGGGTAGACAGCACGAACACCGGGGAGCTGTTTTTT	CSARVDSTNTGELFF
15	TRBJ2-7	TRBD1	TRBV20-1	.	TGCAGTGCTAGAGTAGCCGAGACAGGGACATCCGAGCAGTACTTC	CSARVAETGTSEQYF
13	TRBJ2-1	.	TRBV7-3	.	TGTGCCCACTGGCAAGGGGCGCGGAATGAGCAGTTCTTC	CAHWQGARNEQFF
16	TRBJ2-3	TRBD2	TRBV15	.	TGTGCCACCAGCAGACGTCTAGCGGGGATCACAGATACGCAGTATTTT	CATSRRLAGITDTQYF
14	TRBJ2-1	TRBD2	TRBV10-3	.	TGTGCCATCAGTGAGGGACTAGCAGGAGATGAGCAGTTCTTC	CAISEGLAGDEQFF
16	TRBJ2-1	TRBD1	TRBV5-6	.	TGTGCCAGCAGCTTGTTACAGGGGAGATCTTACAATGAGCAGTTCTTC	CASSLLQGRSYNEQFF
12	TRBJ1-1	.	TRBV6-2/TRBV6-3	many	TGTGCCAGCAGCAAGGAGTACACTGAAGCTTTCTTT	CASSKEYTEAFF
14	TRBJ2-3	TRBD2	TRBV7-2	many	TGTGCCAGCAGCTTAGGGCGGGGGGCAGATACGCAGTATTTT	CASSLGRGADTQYF
14	TRBJ1-1	.	TRBV20-1	few	TGCAGTGCTACAAAACCCGGGACGACAACTGAAGCTTTCTTT	CSATKPGTTTEAFF
14	TRBJ2-7	TRBD1	TRBV4-1	many	TGCGCCAGCAGCAGAAGGGACAGGGGCTACGAGCAGTACTTC	CASSRRDRGYEQYF
12	TRBJ2-1	.	TRBV12-3/TRBV12-4	many	TGTGCCAGCAGTTTAGGCGACAATGAGCAGTTCTTC	CASSLGDNEQFF
15	TRBJ2-2	TRBD1	TRBV24-1	many	TGTGCCACCAGTGACCCGGACAGGGACACCGGGGAGCTGTTTTTT	CATSDPDRDTGELFF
13	TRBJ1-2	.	TRBV28	few	TGTGCCAGCAGCCATGAGATTCTCTATGGCTACACCTTC	CASSHEILYGYTF
13	TRBJ2-7	TRBD1	TRBV28	few	TGTGCCAGCAGACCGGGACAGGGACACGAGCAGTACTTC	CASRPGQGHEQYF
16	TRBJ2-1	TRBD2	TRBV25-1	few	TGTGCCACCCGACAGACTAGCGGGGGAACAGGTGTGGAGCAGTTCTTC	CATRQTSGGTGVEQFF
17	TRBJ2-5	TRBD1	TRBV24-1	many	TGTGCCACCAGTGGCCTCGGACAGGGGAGGGGCCAAGAGACCCAGTACTTC	CATSGLGQGRGQETQYF
17	TRBJ2-3	.	TRBV4-2	few	TGTGCCAGCAGCCAAGAACGGTCCGCGGTCGGCACAGATACGCAGTATTTT	CASSQERSAVGTDTQYF
13	TRBJ2-7	.	TRBV20-1	.	TGCAGTGCTAGAGACCCGGGGCTCTACGAGCAGTACTTC	CSARDPGLYEQYF
12	TRBJ2-3	.	TRBV11-2	few	TGTGCCAGCAGCGCGCAGGTAGATACGCAGTATTTT	CASSAQVDTQYF
16	TRBJ2-3	.	TRBV7-8	.	TGTGCCAGCAGCTTAGGGGTAGGGGACTTCACAGATACGCAGTATTTT	CASSLGVGDFTDTQYF
17	TRBJ2-3	TRBD2	TRBV6-1	many	TGTGCCAGCAGTAAAGCGGGAGGGTTATCTAGCACAGATACGCAGTATTTT	CASSKAGGLSSTDTQYF
16	TRBJ2-1	.	TRBV7-2	.	TGTGCCAGCAGCTTAGCGGCAGGGACGAGATACAATGAGCAGTTCTTC	CASSLAAGTRYNEQFF
13	TRBJ2-7	.	TRBV7-2	.	TGTGCCAGCAGCCCTGGGCCCTTTTCCGAGCAGTACTTC	CASSPGPFSEQYF
13	TRBJ2-1	TRBD2	TRBV4-1	many	TGCGCCAGCAGCCTTCTAGCGGCAAATGAGCAGTTCTTC	CASSLLAANEQFF
15	TRBJ2-1	.	TRBV7-2	few	TGTGCCAGCAGCTCCGGGTCACCCGTTTACAATGAGCAGTTCTTC	CASSSGSPVYNEQFF
15	TRBJ2-1	.	TRBV10-3	.	TGTGCCATCAGACAAAGCGGGCAGTCCTACAATGAGCAGTTCTTC	CAIRQSGQSYNEQFF
12	TRBJ1-6	.	TRBV9	few	TGTGCCAGCAACGGGGTGGGCTCACCCCTCCACTTT	CASNGVGSPLHF
15	TRBJ2-7	TRBD1	TRBV10-3	.	TGTGCCATCAACCCGACAGGGGATGGCTCCTACGAGCAGTACTTC	CAINPTGDGSYEQYF
18	TRBJ2-3	.	TRBV3-1	few	TGTGCCAGCAGCCAAGGTCGTCTCACCGGGAGAGGAACAGATACGCAGTATTTT	CASSQGRLTGRGTDTQYF
16	TRBJ2-3	TRBD2	TRBV12-3/TRBV12-4	many	TGTGCCAGCAGTTTGGACTCTAGCGGGGCGACAGATACGCAGTATTTT	CASSLDSSGATDTQYF
11	TRBJ2-1	TRBD1	TRBV12-3/TRBV12-4	many	TGTGCCAGCAGTTCAGGGACAGTAGAGTTCTTC	CASSSGTVEFF